This entry lists 28 T cell receptor beta chains sequenced from one sample in a study of low-dose radiotherapy and immunotherapy resistance in tumors. The sample's time point: after trial treatment. Sample treatment: LDRT plus nivolumab, ipilimumab, low-dose cyclophosphamide and aspirin (RACIN trial). Gene-specific TRAV and TRBV primers were used for first-strand cDNA, covering alpha and beta chains. TCR amplification involved about 20 PCR cycles with a constant-region primer and V-primer adapter. Via MiXCR, TCRdb re-called the reads, giving one row per CDR3 protein. The table lists roughly 90,000 distinct CDR3 sequences, more than 20% of them singletons. The input for sequencing was PBMCs, taken after low-dose radiotherapy plus immunotherapy. The receptors here all came from a female donor with ovarian cancer.

This clonotype was counted at least ten times. The chain is built from TRBV19 and TRBJ1-2; TRBD1 is a possible D gene (6 bases). The ends were cut back, 7 bases at V and 4 bases at J, with 13 bases in the middle. CDR1 LNHDA and CDR2 SQIVND come from the germline V gene (reference sequence). CDR3 size: 13 residues. The CDR3 loop is CASNEGVVYGYTF. CDR3 in DNA: TGTGCCAGTAACGAGGGGGTGGTCTATGGCTACACCTTC. Supplemented by reference TRBV19 and TRBJ1-2, the full variable domain reads DGGITQSPKYLFRKEGQNVTLSCEQNLNHDAMYWYRQDPGQGLRLIYYSQIVNDFQKGDIAEGYSVSREKKESFPLTVTSAQKNPTAFYLCASNEGVVYGYTFGSGTRLTVV.

About this clonotype: Since a far larger clone is one base different, this is likely a read error. V gene TRBV6-5 combines with J gene TRBJ1-2; no clear D gene. The CDR3 length is 15 residues. Trimming left V 7 bases short and J 6 bases short, with 21 bases between. CDR1 and CDR2 (germline): MNHEY, SVGAGI. The DNA for the CDR3 is TGTGCCAGCAACTTAAGACCCCGGGAGAGGCATGGCTACACCTTC. It specifies CASNLRPRERHGYTF.

This clonotype was seen at least ten times. A read error may produce the germline difference seen at one junction end. This rearrangement joins TRBV5-1 to TRBJ1-1; 11 bases are a match to TRBD1. The CDR3 runs to 15 residues. CDR1 and CDR2 (germline): SGHRS, YFSETQ. The CDR3 region has the DNA TGTGCCAGCAGCTATGCCGGGACAGGGGGTCGAGAAGCTTTCTTT. Translated, it gives CASSYAGTGGREAFF.

In this sample, this clonotype turned up a few times. A much bigger clone sits one base away, suggesting this may be a read error. The V call is TRBV7-2, the J call TRBJ2-3; 9 bases fit TRBD1. The germline V gene has CDR1 SGHTA and CDR2 FQGNSA. The CDR3 has 16 residues. This CDR3 reads CAGSLGQGSGTDTQYF. DNA of the CDR3: TGTGCCGGCAGCTTAGGACAGGGGTCCGGCACAGATACGCAGTATTTT.

Regarding this clonotype: No DNA is shown, since the ends of the CDR3 on it are uncertain; the CDR3 is the one TCRdb lists. The chain couples TRBV6-6 to TRBJ1-4; TRBD1 is the table's D call and was not checked against the DNA. The CDR3 extends over 17 residues, inclusive of both ends. CDR1 is MNHNY, CDR2 SVGAGI, per germline (reference sequence). This chain's CDR3 is CASSGTGGGEKLFFFFF.

This clonotype was observed at least ten times. This chain connects TRBV19 to TRBJ1-1, with 7 bases identical to TRBD1. Germline V gene sequence: CDR1 LNHDA, CDR2 SQIVND (reference sequence). Losses at the gene ends were 4 bases for V and 3 bases for J; bases not matched to a gene: 5. This CDR3 is built from 14 residues. The DNA of the CDR3 is TGTGCCAGTAGTAGAGACAGGGCTCACACTGAAGCTTTCTTT. Encoded protein: CASSRDRAHTEAFF.

This clonotype has at least ten counts. The rearrangement joins TRBV28 to TRBJ2-3; 11 nucleotides line up with TRBD2. The length of the CDR3 is 17 residues. CDR1 is MDHEN, CDR2 SYDVKM, per germline. V gave up 4 bases and J gave up 4 bases; unmatched junction bases: 10. The CDR3 DNA is TGTGCCAGCAGTTCCATCCTAGCGGGGGGATCCCCAGATACGCAGTATTTT. This encodes CASSSILAGGSPDTQYF.

This clonotype was seen many times. This sequence joins TRBV7-9 and TRBJ1-3; D is unresolved. CDR1 and CDR2 from the germline V gene are SEHNR and FQNEAQ (reference sequence). CDR3 length: 15 residues. With 2 bases removed from V and 0 bases from J, the gap between germline ends came to 8 bases. In DNA, the CDR3 is TGTGCCAGCAGCTTACGGGAGACCTCTGGAAACACCATATATTTT. This translates into CASSLRETSGNTIYF.

In DNA, the CDR3 is TGTGCCAGCAGCGCAACCCGTATCGATGAGCAGTTCTTC. It is translated as CASSATRIDEQFF. The chain recombines TRBV7-9 with TRBJ2-1; D remains unclear. The CDR3 contains 13 residues. Trimming pared 5 bases from V and 8 bases from J, leaving 13 bases between. Germline V gives CDR1 SEHNR, CDR2 FQNEAQ (reference sequence).

The rearrangement links TRBV3-1 to TRBJ2-1; 13 bases map to TRBD2. This CDR3 spans 15 amino acids. Germline CDR1 and CDR2: LGHDT and YNNKEL (reference sequence). V shed 1 base, J shed 7 bases, and the junction held 1 base outside the gene matches. The CDR3 is CASSQGLAGGNEQFF. CDR3 DNA sequence: TGTGCCAGCAGCCAAGGACTAGCGGGAGGTAATGAGCAGTTCTTC.

Many counts were recorded for this clonotype. CDR3 DNA: TGTGCCAGTAGGGGGTCGGCGGCGAACACTGAAGCTTTCTTT. Translated, it gives CASRGSAANTEAFF. This sequence joins TRBV19 and TRBJ1-1; D uncertain. The V gene lost 6 bases and the J gene lost 1 base, with 12 bases spanning the gap. Germline CDR1 LNHDA, CDR2 SQIVND (reference sequence). This CDR3 region has 14 residues.

This clonotype came up many times. The chain carries TRBV20-1 and TRBJ2-7, with 8 bases fitting TRBD1. This CDR3 has 14 amino acids. CDR1 is DFQATT and CDR2 is SNEGSKA in the germline V gene (reference sequence). The V segment lost 6 bases and the J segment 1 base; nucleotides outside the gene matches: 8. The DNA of the CDR3 is TGCAGTGCAAAAGGACAGGGCATTTCCTACGAGCAGTACTTC. As protein: CSAKGQGISYEQYF.

This clonotype was counted many times. The genes are TRBV5-1 and TRBJ2-7; weak D call: TRBD2 (5 bases). The CDR3 has 15 residues. With 0 bases removed from V and 4 bases from J, the gap between germline ends came to 14 bases. Germline V lookup: CDR1 SGHRS, CDR2 YFSETQ. CDR3 in amino acids: CASSLAPGMAYEQYF. CDR3 DNA sequence: TGCGCCAGCAGCTTGGCACCCGGGATGGCATACGAGCAGTACTTC.

This clonotype was counted many times. The chain uses TRBV15 and TRBJ2-1; D is unclear. The V and J ends lost 5 bases and 6 bases respectively, with 8 bases between them. Germline V lookup: CDR1 LNHNV, CDR2 YYDKDF (reference sequence). CDR3 length: 12 amino acids. CDR3 amino acids: CATSPGINEQFF. In nucleotides, the CDR3 is TGTGCCACCAGCCCCGGAATCAATGAGCAGTTCTTC.

This clonotype was recorded many times. This chain connects TRBV6-5 to TRBJ1-6; the D gene is possibly TRBD1 (6 bases). The germline V gene has CDR1 MNHEY and CDR2 SVGAGI. V was trimmed by 6 bases and J by 8 bases, leaving 11 bases between them. The CDR3 sequence is 13 residues long. CDR3 region: CASRRGFDSPLHF. The CDR3 DNA reads as TGTGCCAGCAGAAGGGGGTTTGATTCACCCCTCCACTTT.

This clonotype was observed at least ten times. The chain uses TRBV20-1 and TRBJ2-7, with D possibly matching TRBD1 (5 bases). CDR1 and CDR2 from the germline V gene are DFQATT and SNEGSKA (reference sequence). V was clipped by 0 bases and J by 10 bases, with 10 bases between them. The CDR3 spans 11 residues. In nucleotides, the CDR3 is TGCAGTGCTAGAGATAAAGGGGTACAGTACTTC. As protein: CSARDKGVQYF.

By its share, this clonotype is medium-sized (0.01 to 0.1%). The rearrangement uses TRBV6-2 or TRBV6-3 and TRBJ2-1; possible D gene TRBD1, 5 bases. Trimming shortened V by 5 bases and J by 4 bases, and 18 bases separated the two germline ends. The CDR3 sequence is 16 residues long. CDR1 MNHEY and CDR2 SVGEGT come from the germline V gene. CDR3 DNA sequence: TGTGCCAGCAGTGAGACAGACATATTTGGATACAATGAGCAGTTCTTC. As protein: CASSETDIFGYNEQFF.

This sequence joins TRBV7-6 and TRBJ2-5, with TRBD2 matching over 8 bases. The CDR3 extends over 12 amino acids. Per the germline V gene, CDR1 is SGHVS and CDR2 is FNYEAQ. V lost 5 bases and J lost 5; bases outside the gene matches: 1. CDR3 amino acids: CASSQRGETQYF. In nucleotides, the CDR3 is TGTGCCAGCAGCCAGCGGGGGGAGACCCAGTACTTC.

At least ten counts were recorded for this clonotype. The chain uses TRBV18 and TRBJ1-5; no reliable D call. This CDR3 region has 13 residues. V shed 0 bases and J shed 7 bases, with 7 bases lying between them. The V gene's germline CDR1 is KGHSH and CDR2 LQKENI. The DNA of the CDR3 is TGTGCCAGCTCACCACCGGGAGGGCAGCCCCAGCATTTT. Its translation is CASSPPGGQPQHF. Full variable domain (missing parts from reference TRBV18 and TRBJ1-5): NAGVMQNPRHLVRRRGQEARLRCSPMKGHSHVYWYRQLPEEGLKFMVYLQKENIIDESGMPKERFSAEFPKEGPSILRIQQVVRGDSAAYFCASSPPGGQPQHFGDGTRLSIL.

This clonotype appeared a few times. This chain links TRBV30 with TRBJ1-3; the D is unclear. The CDR3 runs 12 residues. Germline values: CDR1 GTSNPN, CDR2 SVGIG (reference sequence). V was pared by 3 bases and J by 3 bases, with 6 bases between. The CDR3 here is CAWRASGNTIYF. The DNA of the CDR3 is TGTGCCTGGAGGGCAAGTGGAAACACCATATATTTT.

This clonotype was seen many times. The chain employs TRBV29-1 and TRBJ1-1; no clear D. The CDR3 is made up of 13 amino acids. Per the germline V gene, CDR1 is SQVTM and CDR2 is ANQGSEA. Trimming cost V 4 bases and J 0 bases, with 9 bases left between them. CDR3 coding DNA: TGCAGCGTTGCTGGACGGATGAACACTGAAGCTTTCTTT. Residues: CSVAGRMNTEAFF.

This clonotype was detected many times. The chain couples TRBV10-3 to TRBJ2-1; tentative D call: TRBD1 (6 bases). The CDR3 extends over 16 amino acids. Germline V gene data show CDR1 as ENHRY and CDR2 as SYGVKD. Trimming stripped 1 base from V and 3 bases from J, with 13 bases between. CDR3 sequence: CAISEYSGQLYNEQFF. In DNA form, the CDR3 reads TGTGCCATCAGTGAGTACTCGGGACAACTCTACAATGAGCAGTTCTTC.

This clonotype has ten or more counts. The V gene is TRBV20-1, the J gene TRBJ1-5; tentative D call: TRBD1 (5 bases). The CDR3 consists of 15 residues. Germline V CDR1 and CDR2: DFQATT, SNEGSKA (reference sequence). The V and J ends lost 4 bases and 4 bases respectively, with 17 bases between them. The CDR3 sequence is CSAKTQTGVNQPQHF. The CDR3, as DNA: TGCAGTGCTAAGACCCAAACAGGAGTGAATCAGCCCCAGCATTTT.

V usage is TRBV28 and J usage is TRBJ1-2; D is unresolved. Germline V gives CDR1 MDHEN, CDR2 SYDVKM. This CDR3 region has 15 residues. V shed 6 bases and J shed 5 bases, with 19 bases lying between them. The CDR3 reads CASSYDRRSWYGYTF. The CDR3, as DNA: TGTGCCAGCAGCTATGACCGCCGCAGCTGGTATGGCTACACCTTC.

The gene calls are TRBV5-1 and TRBJ2-5, with 8 bases aligning to TRBD2. Germline V gives CDR1 SGHRS, CDR2 YFSETQ. The CDR3 spans 16 residues. The trim removed 3 bases at V and 2 bases at J, leaving 9 bases unmatched. The CDR3 loop is CASSSGIAGSQETQYF. CDR3 in DNA: TGCGCCAGCAGCTCGGGGATAGCGGGGAGTCAAGAGACCCAGTACTTC.

There are many counts of this clonotype. The chain uses TRBV30 and TRBJ1-1, with D unresolved. Germline loops: CDR1 GTSNPN, CDR2 SVGIG (reference sequence). This CDR3 has 13 residues. Deletions cut 6 bases from V and 4 bases from J, with 15 bases between. CDR3 amino acids: CACTGLQGTEAFF. In DNA, the CDR3 is TGTGCCTGTACGGGATTACAAGGCACTGAAGCTTTCTTT.

This clonotype came up many times. A read error may produce the germline difference seen at one junction end. The V call is TRBV4-1, the J call TRBJ2-3; a weak D match, TRBD1 (6 bases). Per germline, CDR1 MGHRA and CDR2 YSYEKL. This CDR3 has 16 residues. CDR3 nucleotide sequence: TGCGCCAGCAGTCAAGCGGCCCTACCACAACAGGGTACGCAGTATTTT. This gives the protein CASSQAALPQQGTQYF.

This clonotype has a count of ten or more. The rearrangement uses TRBV5-1 and TRBJ2-3; the match to TRBD2 covers 8 bases. The ends lost 4 bases at V and 5 bases at J; junction bases unmatched: 6. CDR3 length equals 14 residues. Germline lookup yields CDR1 SGHRS and CDR2 YFSETQ. CDR3 sequence reads: CASSPGLVGDTQYF. CDR3 DNA: TGCGCCAGCAGCCCGGGACTAGTCGGAGATACGCAGTATTTT.